This T cell receptor beta chain was captured in a study of T-cell memory formation after mild COVID-19. At the level of the study: In these data, TCR clusters were largely donor specific.

TCRdb analysed the 5' RACE reads with MiXCR anew, one entry per CDR3 protein. This repertoire shows some 320,000 distinct CDR3 sequences, 15% found once; its top ten account for under 25%. This CDR3 is built from 15 residues. V was pared by 6 bases and J by 6 bases, with 11 bases of the junction left unmatched. Germline-derived CDR1 and CDR2 are LGHDT and YNNKEL (reference sequence). This clonotype has at least ten counts. This TCR derives from a man aged 18 to 29 who had mild COVID-19 (a few samples of this study predate the infection). Cell type and time point are not known. Input material: PBMCs or a T cell subset sorted from them (not recorded which). The J gene is TRBJ1-3, the V gene TRBV3-1; 7 bases line up with TRBD1. The CDR3 DNA reads TGTGCCAGCAGACGGACAGGCGGTCTCGTAAACACCATATATTTT. Translation: CASRRTGGLVNTIYF.